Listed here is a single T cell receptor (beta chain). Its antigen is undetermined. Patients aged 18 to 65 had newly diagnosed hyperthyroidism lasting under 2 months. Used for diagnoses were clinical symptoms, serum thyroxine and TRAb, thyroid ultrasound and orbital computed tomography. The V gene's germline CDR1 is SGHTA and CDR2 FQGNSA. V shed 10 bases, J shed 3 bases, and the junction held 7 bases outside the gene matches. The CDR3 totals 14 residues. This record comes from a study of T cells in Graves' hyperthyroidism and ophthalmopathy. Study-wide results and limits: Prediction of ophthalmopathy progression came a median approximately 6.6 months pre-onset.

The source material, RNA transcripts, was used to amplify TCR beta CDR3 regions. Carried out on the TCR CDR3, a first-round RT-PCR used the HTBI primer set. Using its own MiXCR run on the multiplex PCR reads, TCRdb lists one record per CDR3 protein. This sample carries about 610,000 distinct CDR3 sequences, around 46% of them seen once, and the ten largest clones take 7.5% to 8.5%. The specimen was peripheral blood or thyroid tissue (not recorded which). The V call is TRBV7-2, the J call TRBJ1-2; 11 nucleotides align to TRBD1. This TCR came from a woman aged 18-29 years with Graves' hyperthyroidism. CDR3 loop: CATADRGRDYGYTF. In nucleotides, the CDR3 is TGTGCCACCGCGGACAGGGGGCGCGACTATGGCTACACCTTC.